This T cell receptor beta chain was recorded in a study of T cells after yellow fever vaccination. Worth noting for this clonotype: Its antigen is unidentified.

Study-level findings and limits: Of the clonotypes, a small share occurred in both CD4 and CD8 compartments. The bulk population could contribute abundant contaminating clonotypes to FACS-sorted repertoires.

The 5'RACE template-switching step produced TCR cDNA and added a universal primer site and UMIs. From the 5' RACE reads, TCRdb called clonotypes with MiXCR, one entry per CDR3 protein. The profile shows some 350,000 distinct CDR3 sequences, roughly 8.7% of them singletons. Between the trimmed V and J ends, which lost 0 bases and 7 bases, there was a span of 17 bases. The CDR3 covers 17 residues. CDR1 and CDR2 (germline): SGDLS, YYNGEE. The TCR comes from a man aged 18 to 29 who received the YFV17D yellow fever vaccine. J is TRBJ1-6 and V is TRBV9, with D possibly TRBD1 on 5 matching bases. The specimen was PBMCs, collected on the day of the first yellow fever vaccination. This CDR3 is CASSVGAGLQLNSPLHF. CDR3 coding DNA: TGTGCCAGCAGCGTAGGGGCAGGGCTTCAACTCAATTCACCCCTCCACTTT.